One and the same sample provided the 16 T cell receptor beta chains below, sequenced in a study of B cell selection in AIRE deficiency. CD4+CD127+ cells were sorted as the conventional CD4 T cells. Produced via immunoSEQ multiplex PCR; TCRdb's table is partial and in-frame only. This sample has under 30,000 clones, with around 95% found just once. Sequencing input: CD4+CD127+ conventional T cells sorted from PBMCs. The receptors derive from a human donor in good health.

This chain connects TRBV6-5 to TRBJ2-7; either TRBD1 or TRBD2 may supply D (5 bases each). V lost 5 bases to trimming and J lost 1 base, with 15 bases between them. The V gene's germline CDR1 is MNHEY and CDR2 SVGAGI. The CDR3 is 15 amino acids. Here the CDR3 reads CASSPPAGTSYEQYF. The CDR3 nucleotides are TGTGCCAGCAGTCCGCCTGCAGGGACGTCCTACGAGCAGTACTTC.

The gene calls are TRBV2 and TRBJ2-5, with 10 bases aligning to TRBD2. Germline V gives CDR1 SNHLY, CDR2 FYNNEI. This CDR3 is 15 amino acids long. V was pared by 3 bases and J by 2 bases, with 3 bases of the junction left unmatched. The CDR3 protein is CASSDNSGGQETQYF. CDR3 nucleotides: TGTGCCAGCAGTGATAATAGCGGGGGGCAAGAGACCCAGTACTTC.

This clone appeared a single time. The chain employs TRBV7-2 and TRBJ1-2, with D uncertain. CDR1 SGHTA and CDR2 FQGNSA come from the germline V gene. This CDR3 has 15 residues. V lost 5 bases and J 7 bases, leaving 20 bases between the germline ends. This CDR3 reads CASSLRSPEQGGYTF. The CDR3 bases are TGTGCCAGCAGCCTCCGGAGTCCAGAGCAAGGTGGCTACACCTTC.

As regards this clone: The same CDR3 can be traced to other DNA sequences in this sample. This chain joins TRBV27 and TRBJ2-5, with TRBD2 as a possible D gene (7 bases). Germline CDR1 is MNHEY and CDR2 is SMNVEV (reference sequence). The CDR3 spans 14 residues. Trimming cost V 2 bases and J 5 bases, with 12 bases left between them. The CDR3 loop reads CASSLVGGAETQYF. The CDR3, as DNA: TGTGCCAGCAGTTTAGTTGGGGGGGCCGAGACCCAGTACTTC.

The chain links TRBV7-6 to TRBJ2-3; TRBD2 aligns across 13 bases. The germline gives CDR1 SGHVS, CDR2 FNYEAQ. There are 15 residues in the CDR3. V lost 5 bases, J lost 8 bases, and 7 bases stayed unmatched. The CDR3 spells CASSLPWTSGSTQYF. CDR3 nucleotides: TGTGCCAGCAGCCTCCCTTGGACTAGCGGGAGTACGCAGTATTTT.

J is TRBJ2-7 and V is TRBV13, with D unresolved. Trimming cost V 5 bases and J 4 bases, with 6 bases left between them. Germline loops: CDR1 PRHDT, CDR2 FYEKMQ (reference sequence). The CDR3 has 11 amino acids. The CDR3 DNA reads TGTGCCAGCAGCCGTACTTACGAGCAGTACTTC. As protein: CASSRTYEQYF. Variable domain in full (rest from reference TRBV13 and TRBJ2-7): AAGVIQSPRHLIKEKRETATLKCYPIPRHDTVYWYQQGPGQDPQFLISFYEKMQSDKGSIPDRFSAQQFSDYHSELNMSSLELGDSALYFCASSRTYEQYFGPGTRLTVT.

The genes are TRBV2 and TRBJ2-2; D ambiguous. The CDR3 has 15 residues. V lost 4 bases to trimming and J lost 5 bases, with 14 bases between them. The germline V gene encodes CDR1 SNHLY and CDR2 FYNNEI. The chain's CDR3 is CASSGALYRTGELFF. CDR3 sequence (DNA): TGTGCCAGCAGTGGAGCCCTATATCGTACCGGGGAGCTGTTTTTT.

The chain uses TRBV6-6 and TRBJ2-7; possibly TRBD1 for D (6 bases). Trimming took off 5 bases at V and 5 bases at J, with 13 bases between the two ends. Looked up from germline, CDR1 is MNHNY and CDR2 is SVGAGI (reference sequence). The CDR3 contains 13 residues. This CDR3 reads CASSRQDRNEQYF. CDR3 coding DNA: TGTGCCAGCAGTAGACAGGATAGGAACGAGCAGTACTTC.

The rearrangement uses TRBV6-1 and TRBJ2-5; 14 bases fit TRBD2. CDR3 length equals 18 residues. Trimming at V came to 1 base and at J to 5 bases, leaving 9 bases not matched to a gene. Germline loops: CDR1 MNHNS, CDR2 SASEGT. CDR3 sequence: CASSEGGLAGVVWETQYF. As DNA, the CDR3 is TGTGCCAGCAGTGAAGGGGGACTAGCGGGAGTTGTGTGGGAGACCCAGTACTTC.

This clone showed up just once. V is TRBV27 and J is TRBJ1-5, with D maybe TRBD1 (6 bases). The CDR3 loop spans 13 amino acids. CDR1 and CDR2 (germline): MNHEY, SMNVEV (reference sequence). Deletions cut 5 bases from V and 5 bases from J, with 10 bases between. The CDR3 loop reads CASSKGGHQPQHF. CDR3 DNA sequence: TGTGCCAGCAGTAAGGGGGGGCATCAGCCCCAGCATTTT.

The rearrangement uses TRBV27 and TRBJ2-1; 11 nucleotides line up with TRBD2. The germline V gene has CDR1 MNHEY and CDR2 SMNVEV (reference sequence). This CDR3 contains 15 residues. V trimming: 9 bases; J trimming: 2 bases; junction bases outside the gene matches: 6. CDR3 sequence (DNA): TGTGCCAGTAGACTAGCGGGGACTACCTACAATGAGCAGTTCTTC. This sequence encodes CASRLAGTTYNEQFF.

This chain joins TRBV6-5 and TRBJ2-7; TRBD2 is a possible D gene (5 bases). This CDR3 is built from 11 residues. Trimming took 6 bases from V and 9 from J, leaving 12 bases between them. The V gene's germline CDR1 is MNHEY and CDR2 SVGAGI. CDR3 bases: TGTGCCAGCAGCGAATTCGCGGGGCAGTACTTC. It codes for CASSEFAGQYF.

The V call is TRBV13, the J call TRBJ2-5; maybe TRBD2 (6 bases). V lost 6 bases, J lost 1 base, and 15 bases lay in between. The CDR3 is 15 residues long. Germline CDR1 and CDR2: PRHDT and FYEKMQ (reference sequence). The CDR3 DNA is TGTGCCAGCAGGGGGAAGGGACTCTCCCAAGAGACCCAGTACTTC. Translating it yields CASRGKGLSQETQYF.

The J gene is TRBJ2-3, the V gene TRBV19; D is unclear. There are 13 residues in the CDR3. CDR1 and CDR2 from the germline V gene are LNHDA and SQIVND (reference sequence). Trimming shortened V by 5 bases and J by 4 bases, and 10 bases separated the two germline ends. The chain's CDR3 is CASSAVGPDTQYF. CDR3 nucleotides: TGTGCCAGTAGTGCCGTAGGACCAGATACGCAGTATTTT.

This sequence joins TRBV18 and TRBJ2-1, with TRBD2 matching over 7 bases. Trimming took 2 bases from V and 0 from J; bases not matched to a gene: 4. The CDR3 is 16 amino acids. Germline CDR1 and CDR2: KGHSH and LQKENI. The CDR3 sequence: CASSPSRESSYNEQFF. As DNA, the CDR3 is TGTGCCAGCTCACCATCGCGGGAGAGCTCCTACAATGAGCAGTTCTTC.

CDR3 DNA sequence: TGTGCCAGCAGCTTAACACCCCCAGATACGCAGTATTTT. Amino acids: CASSLTPPDTQYF. The J gene is TRBJ2-3, the V gene TRBV11-2; D is undetermined. Trimming left V 2 bases short and J 4 bases short, with 7 bases between. The germline V gene has CDR1 SGHAT and CDR2 FQNNGV. CDR3 length: 13 amino acids.